Given below is one T cell receptor (beta chain) in context. The antigen remains unidentified. Germline loops: CDR1 MDHEN, CDR2 SYDVKM. V lost 8 bases and J lost 3, with 5 bases in between. This CDR3 contains 11 residues. This entry comes from a study of cytomegalovirus exposure and HLA in healthy donors. General study results and limits: Several of the most significant clusters appeared, in a later analysis, to be linked to common viral pathogens. TCR beta sequences reportedly predicted most subjects' HLA-A and HLA-B alleles accurately. Immune exposure data for these donors was limited to CMV serostatus. As a later analysis showed, a missense DCLRE1C variant was linked to trimming of TCR beta V- and J-genes.

60 Vbeta and 13 Jbeta primers were used in PCR. Only in-frame clones appear in the TCRdb table, and some are missing; sequencing was by immunoSEQ multiplex PCR. In the table there are fewer than 250,000 clones, around 83% of which are singletons. The sequenced sample was PBMCs. The TCR was taken from a girl aged 5 to 17 in good health and CMV-seronegative. The chain links TRBV28 to TRBJ2-1, with D uncertain. The DNA for the CDR3 is TGTGCCAGCTGGAGCTACAATGAGCAGTTCTTC. The encoded protein is CASWSYNEQFF.